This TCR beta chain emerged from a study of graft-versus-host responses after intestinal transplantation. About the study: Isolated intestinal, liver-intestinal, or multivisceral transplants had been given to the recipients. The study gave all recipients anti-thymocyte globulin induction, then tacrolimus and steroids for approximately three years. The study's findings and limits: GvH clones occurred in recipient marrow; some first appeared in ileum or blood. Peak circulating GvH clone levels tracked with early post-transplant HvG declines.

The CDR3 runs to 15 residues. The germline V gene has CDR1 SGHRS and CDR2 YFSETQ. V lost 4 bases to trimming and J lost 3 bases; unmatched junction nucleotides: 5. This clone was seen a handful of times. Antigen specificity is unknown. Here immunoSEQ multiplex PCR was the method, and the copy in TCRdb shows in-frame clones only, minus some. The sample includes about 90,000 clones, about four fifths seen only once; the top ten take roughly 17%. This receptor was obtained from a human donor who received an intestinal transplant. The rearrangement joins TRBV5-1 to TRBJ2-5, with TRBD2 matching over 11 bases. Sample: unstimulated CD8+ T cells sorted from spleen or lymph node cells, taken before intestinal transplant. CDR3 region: CASSPLLAGEETQYF. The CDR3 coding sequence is TGCGCCAGCAGCCCCCTACTAGCGGGGGAAGAGACCCAGTACTTC.